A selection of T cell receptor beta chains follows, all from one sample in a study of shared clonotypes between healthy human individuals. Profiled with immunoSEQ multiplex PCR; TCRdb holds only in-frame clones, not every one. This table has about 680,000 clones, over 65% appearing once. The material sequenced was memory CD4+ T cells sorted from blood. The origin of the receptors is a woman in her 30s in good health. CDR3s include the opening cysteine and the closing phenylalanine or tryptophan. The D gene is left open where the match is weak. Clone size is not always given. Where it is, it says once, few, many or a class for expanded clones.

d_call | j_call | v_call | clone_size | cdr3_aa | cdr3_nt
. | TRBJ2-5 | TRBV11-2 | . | CASSLVGSQETQYF | TGTGCCAGCAGCTTAGTCGGCAGCCAAGAGACCCAGTACTTC
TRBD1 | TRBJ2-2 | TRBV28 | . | CASSLTGQGFAGELFF | TGTGCCAGCAGTTTAACGGGACAGGGTTTCGCCGGGGAGCTGTTTTTT
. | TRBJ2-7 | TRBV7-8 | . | CASRRDRLNYEQYF | TGTGCCAGCAGGCGGGACAGACTGAATTACGAGCAGTACTTC
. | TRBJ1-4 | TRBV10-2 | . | CASRGRLNEKLFF | TGCGCCAGCAGGGGCCGCCTTAATGAAAAACTGTTTTTT
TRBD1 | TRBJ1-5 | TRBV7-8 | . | CASSLSGQGGSQPQHF | TGTGCCAGCAGCTTAAGCGGACAGGGTGGGAGTCAGCCCCAGCATTTT
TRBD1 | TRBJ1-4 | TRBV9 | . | CASSVGQGTEKLFF | TGTGCCAGCAGCGTAGGACAGGGAACTGAAAAACTGTTTTTT
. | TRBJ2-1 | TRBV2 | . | CASSDFSGRDGDEQFF | TGTGCCAGCAGTGATTTTTCCGGGAGAGATGGCGATGAGCAGTTCTTC
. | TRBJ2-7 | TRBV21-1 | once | CASSRRPRGLSSYEQYF | TGTGCCAGCAGCAGGAGGCCCAGGGGGCTGAGCTCCTACGAGCAGTACTTC
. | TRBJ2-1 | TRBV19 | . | CASSMPGSSYNEQFF | TGTGCCAGTAGTATGCCAGGGAGCTCCTACAATGAGCAGTTCTTC
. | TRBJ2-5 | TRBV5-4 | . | CASSLDARESGTQYF | TGTGCCAGCAGCTTGGACGCCAGGGAGAGCGGGACCCAGTACTTC
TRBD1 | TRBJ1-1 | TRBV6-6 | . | CASKPGQEYTEAFF | TGTGCCAGCAAACCGGGACAGGAGTACACTGAAGCTTTCTTT
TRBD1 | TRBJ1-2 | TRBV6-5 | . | CGARRDSLTYGYTF | TGTGGCGCGAGAAGGGACAGCTTAACCTATGGCTACACCTTC
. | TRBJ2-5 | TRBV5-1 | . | CASSSAQGNQETQYF | TGCGCCAGCAGCTCGGCTCAGGGGAACCAAGAGACCCAGTACTTC
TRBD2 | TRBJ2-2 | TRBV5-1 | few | CARGLAGGFNTGELFF | TGCGCCAGGGGACTAGCGGGAGGGTTTAACACCGGGGAGCTGTTTTTT
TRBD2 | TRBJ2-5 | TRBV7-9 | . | CASSLGTSGRVQETQYF | TGTGCCAGCAGCTTAGGGACTAGCGGGAGGGTCCAAGAGACCCAGTACTTC
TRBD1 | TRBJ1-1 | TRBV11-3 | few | CASSLRGGLGTEAFF | TGTGCCAGCAGCTTAAGAGGGGGCTTGGGCACTGAAGCTTTCTTT
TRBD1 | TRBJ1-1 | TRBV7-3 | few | CASSRQGDTEAFF | TGTGCCAGCAGCCGACAGGGTGACACTGAAGCTTTCTTT
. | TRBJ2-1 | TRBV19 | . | CASRRGTTTYNEQFF | TGTGCCAGTAGACGTGGGACAACTACGTACAATGAGCAGTTCTTC
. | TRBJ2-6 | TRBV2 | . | CAKRTSGANVLTF | TGTGCCAAGAGGACTTCTGGGGCCAACGTCCTGACTTTC
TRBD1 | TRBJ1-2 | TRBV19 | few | CASIPERDSFYGYTF | TGTGCCAGTATTCCAGAAAGGGACAGCTTCTATGGCTACACCTTC
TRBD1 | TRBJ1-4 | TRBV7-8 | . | CASSGTGASGEKLFF | TGTGCCAGCAGCGGCACAGGGGCCTCTGGAGAAAAACTGTTTTTT
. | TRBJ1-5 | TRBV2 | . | CASSDEGNQPQHF | TGTGCCAGCAGTGATGAAGGGAATCAGCCCCAGCATTTT
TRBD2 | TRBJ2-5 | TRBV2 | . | CASTIGLARQETQYF | TGTGCCAGCACTATCGGACTAGCCCGGCAAGAGACCCAGTACTTC
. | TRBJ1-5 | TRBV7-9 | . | CASSLAGDDQPQHF | TGTGCCAGCAGCTTAGCGGGAGACGACCAGCCCCAGCATTTT
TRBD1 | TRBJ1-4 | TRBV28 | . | CASSLPQQGAYEKLFF | TGTGCCAGCAGTTTACCTCAACAGGGGGCTTATGAAAAACTGTTTTTT